This TCR beta chain stems from a study of human T cells and chemical hapten exposure. This clonotype was observed at least ten times. Its antigen is still unknown. As to time point: patch test 1, 2 weeks after DPC sensitization. Treatment defined: therapeutic diphenylcyclopropenone sensitization with weekly scalp DPC. General study results and limits: Positively correlated with patch test score were the counts of PT1 expanded TCRs. There were significantly more large CDR3 similarity clusters among expanded TCRs than among controls.

V lost 4 bases and J 4 bases, leaving 7 bases between the germline ends. Germline V gives CDR1 SGHVS, CDR2 FNYEAQ. The CDR3 runs to 13 residues. TCRdb analysed the RACE reads with MiXCR anew, one entry per CDR3 protein. The sample has tens of thousands of distinct CDR3 sequences, 6% to 9% seen once. This TCR was sampled from a woman aged 25 to 45 with alopecia areata. Some clones in this sample may be carry-over from other donors' samples. This material consisted of whole blood, taken in connection with sensitization to the hapten diphenylcyclopropenone (DPC). The chain recombines TRBV7-6 with TRBJ1-4, with unresolved D. The CDR3 nucleotides read TGTGCCAGCAGCTCAGCTGGTAATGAAAAACTGTTTTTT. Translated, it gives CASSSAGNEKLFF.